Sequencing of this T cell receptor (beta chain) was carried out in a study of vaccination effects on CD4 cells after COVID-19. Study-wide findings and caveats: The authors studied few convalescent patients and collected no early post-infection timepoints. Clones arising from infection and from vaccination showed marked clonal contraction late after vaccination.

Before any sequencing was done, the ViraFEST assay used viral peptide pools to expand antigen-specific CD4+ T cells. CD4+ T cells were isolated after less than 13 days of culture. None of these healthy vaccinees had been infected with SARS-CoV-2 before vaccination. Both day 3 and day 7 saw half the medium replaced with IL-2 medium. This CDR3 has 16 amino acids. The V gene lost 0 bases and the J gene lost 7 bases, with 15 bases spanning the gap. Germline V gene sequence: CDR1 LNHNV, CDR2 YYDKDF (reference sequence). Sequenced by immunoSEQ multiplex PCR; TCRdb stores in-frame clones only, minus some. The table records tens of thousands of clones, around 74% of them present only once. A word on this clone: No antigen is known for it.

The source was CD4+ T cells from PBMCs cultured with HCoV-229E spike peptides, collected before COVID-19 vaccination. This receptor was identified in a human donor who received a COVID-19 vaccine. The V and J genes are TRBV15 and TRBJ1-4; D perhaps matches TRBD1 (5 bases). The CDR3 bases are TGTGCCACCAGCAGAGAGATGCGCAGGGCGGGTGAAAAACTGTTTTTT. Amino acids: CATSREMRRAGEKLFF.